This record looks at one T cell receptor (beta chain) sequence and its context. Germline V gene data show CDR1 as SGHRS and CDR2 as YFSETQ. This CDR3 comprises 17 residues. V lost 3 bases and J lost 7; bases outside the gene matches: 16. These data belong to a study of blood T cell repertoires in COVID-19. Assay: immunoSEQ multiplex PCR; the TCRdb copy retains only in-frame clones and omits some. The data hold approximately 230,000 clones, with under 95% observed a single time. The gene calls are TRBV5-1 and TRBJ1-1; 9 positions match TRBD1. This sequence originates from a woman aged 18-29 years who had recovered from COVID-19. Sequencing was carried out using PBMCs or T cells enriched from blood (not recorded which). The CDR3 region has the DNA TGCGCCAGCAGCTACGTACCCACCGGGACAGGGCGGGTTGAAGCTTTCTTT. It encodes CASSYVPTGTGRVEAFF.